This entry describes one TCR beta chain. The sample comes from a study of OX40 agonist ivuxolimab in advanced cancers. Germline V lookup: CDR1 PRHDT, CDR2 FYEKMQ (reference sequence). With V trimmed by 6 bases and J by 6 bases, 7 bases remained unmatched. The CDR3 sequence is 15 residues long. Sequencing was performed with immunoSEQ multiplex PCR; in TCRdb, only in-frame clones are kept and a portion is missing. This sample carries about 28,000 clones, roughly 86% of them seen once, and the ten largest clones take roughly 25%. The clonotype originates from an adult with an advanced solid tumor such as melanoma, head and neck, liver or kidney cancer. This sample comprised CD4+ or CD8+ T cells sorted from blood, obtained in a trial of the OX40 agonist ivuxolimab. This chain links TRBV13 with TRBJ2-3; 12 nucleotides align to TRBD2. The CDR3 reads CASSPSGRGSDTQYF. The CDR3 DNA sequence: TGTGCCAGCAGTCCTAGCGGGAGGGGCTCCGATACGCAGTATTTT.